This passage covers 17 T cell receptor beta chains from one sample sequenced in a study of blood T cells in healthy people across ages (dated by TCRdb to about 2015). Libraries came from 5' RACE. The instrument was an Illumina HiSeq 2500. A second PCR of about 6 to 11 cycles was performed with a sample-barcoded 5' primer and a J-beta primer mix. Using fastp at Q25 and MiXCR, TCRdb reprocessed the public reads and kept productive beta chains. For every CDR3 protein sequence, its rows merge into one entry that carries the most common genes and DNA. This sample holds about 780,000 distinct CDR3 sequences; roughly 26% were observed only once. The ten top clones hold less than 3.5% of the sample. The same sample was also studied in work on T cells of mothers and their children.

Sequencing was carried out using blood. The receptors derive from a boy aged 10-17 years in good health.

This clonotype was detected only a few times. The chain recombines TRBV6-1 with TRBJ2-3; perhaps TRBD1 as D (6 bases). Germline lookup yields CDR1 MNHNS and CDR2 SASEGT. CDR3 length equals 14 residues. The V and J ends lost 5 bases and 0 bases respectively, with 9 bases between them. As DNA, the CDR3 is TGTGCCAGCAGTCAACAGGGCAGCACAGATACGCAGTATTTT. Protein: CASSQQGSTDTQYF.

This clonotype has a handful of counts. The V and J genes are TRBV12-3 or TRBV12-4 and TRBJ1-1; weak D call: TRBD1 (5 bases). V was pared by 6 bases and J by 5 bases, with 10 bases between. The CDR3 extends over 12 amino acids. CDR3 in DNA: TGTGCCAGCAGGCGACAGTTGACTGAAGCTTTCTTT. This translates into CASRRQLTEAFF.

The chain combines TRBV28 with TRBJ2-3; maybe TRBD2 (5 bases). V was clipped by 5 bases and J by 6 bases, with 21 bases between them. Looked up from germline, CDR1 is MDHEN and CDR2 is SYDVKM. The CDR3 runs to 16 residues. CDR3 region: CASSRTTRRVGDTQYF. For the CDR3, the DNA is TGTGCCAGCAGTCGTACTACTAGGAGAGTTGGCGATACGCAGTATTTT.

This clonotype was seen only a few times. This chain connects TRBV14 to TRBJ1-5; D gene ambiguous. Germline V lookup: CDR1 SGHDN, CDR2 FVKESK. This CDR3 contains 13 residues. V was trimmed by 0 bases and J by 9 bases, leaving 9 bases between them. The CDR3 coding sequence is TGTGCCAGCAGCCAAGAGCGGGTTGGGCCCCAGCATTTT. Protein product: CASSQERVGPQHF.

The J gene is TRBJ1-5, the V gene TRBV20-1; 9 bases agree with TRBD1. V lost 0 bases, J lost 4 bases, and 4 bases stayed unmatched. Germline values: CDR1 DFQATT, CDR2 SNEGSKA (reference sequence). The CDR3 length is 15 residues. CDR3 protein: CSARDEQGANQPQHF. Written as DNA, the CDR3 is TGCAGTGCTAGAGACGAACAGGGGGCAAATCAGCCCCAGCATTTT.

This clonotype has at least ten counts. The J gene is TRBJ2-7, the V gene TRBV25-1, with D perhaps TRBD1 (6 bases). V was cut by 5 bases and J by 5 bases, with 10 bases left in between. The CDR3 runs to 12 residues. Germline CDR1 is MGHDK and CDR2 is SYGVNS. In DNA, the CDR3 is TGTGCCAGCAGTACCCGGACAGACGAGCAGTACTTC. This translates into CASSTRTDEQYF.

This clonotype was detected only a few times. V is TRBV28 and J is TRBJ2-5; weak D call: TRBD2 (5 bases). CDR1 is MDHEN, CDR2 SYDVKM, per germline. The CDR3 is made up of 14 amino acids. Trimming took off 2 bases at V and 5 bases at J, with 12 bases between the two ends. The CDR3 region has the DNA TGTGCCAGCAGTTTAGAGGGCACGGGGGAGACCCAGTACTTC. It yields the protein CASSLEGTGETQYF. Filled out from reference TRBV28 and TRBJ2-5, the complete variable domain reads DVKVTQSSRYLVKRTGEKVFLECVQDMDHENMFWYRQDPGLGLRLIYFSYDVKMKEKGDIPEGYSVSREKKERFSLILESASTNQTSMYLCASSLEGTGETQYFGPGTRLLVL.

This chain links TRBV24-1 with TRBJ2-2, with 9 bases fitting TRBD2. The trim removed 7 bases at V and 0 bases at J, leaving 17 bases unmatched. CDR3 length equals 20 residues. The germline V gene encodes CDR1 KGHDR and CDR2 SFDVKD. CDR3 coding DNA: TGTGCCACCAGGTGTGGGCTAGCGGGGACTAACCTAACGAACACCGGGGAGCTGTTTTTT. Translating it yields CATRCGLAGTNLTNTGELFF.

The V and J genes are TRBV7-9 and TRBJ1-1, with 9 bases aligning to TRBD1. The CDR3 covers 15 residues. CDR1 and CDR2 from the germline V gene are SEHNR and FQNEAQ (reference sequence). V was pared by 5 bases and J by 6 bases, with 10 bases of the junction left unmatched. For the CDR3, the DNA is TGTGCCAGCAGCAAACGCGAGGACAGGGGAGCTGAAGCTTTCTTT. It specifies CASSKREDRGAEAFF.

The V gene is TRBV15, the J gene TRBJ1-1; D gene ambiguous. The length of the CDR3 is 16 residues. In germline, CDR1 is LNHNV, CDR2 YYDKDF (reference sequence). V was shortened by 2 bases and J by 2 bases, with 15 bases between the two germline ends. Here the CDR3 DNA reads TGTGCCACCAGCAGAATCGGAGGTGAACTTAACACTGAAGCTTTCTTT. This gives the protein CATSRIGGELNTEAFF.

The chain uses TRBV20-1 and TRBJ2-7, with a tentative D call TRBD1 (6 bases). The CDR3 loop spans 12 amino acids. Germline CDR1 reads DFQATT; CDR2 reads SNEGSKA (reference sequence). Trimming stripped 6 bases from V and 2 bases from J, with 11 bases between. DNA for the CDR3: TGCAGTGCAGGGACAACCGCCTACGAGCAGTACTTC. Translated: CSAGTTAYEQYF.

This chain links TRBV7-2 with TRBJ1-3; TRBD1 matches at 9 bases. With V trimmed by 5 bases and J by 0 bases, 5 bases remained unmatched. CDR3 length equals 16 residues. Looked up from germline, CDR1 is SGHTA and CDR2 is FQGNSA. The CDR3 here is CASSIGTGSSGNTIYF. The CDR3 bases are TGTGCCAGCAGCATCGGGACAGGGTCCTCTGGAAACACCATATATTTT.

This chain links TRBV5-1 with TRBJ2-3, with D tentatively TRBD2 (6 bases). The germline V and J ends were trimmed by 4 bases and 0 bases, with 15 bases remaining between them. This CDR3 has 16 amino acids. Germline V gene sequence: CDR1 SGHRS, CDR2 YFSETQ. CDR3: CASSAGTALSTDTQYF. The DNA for the CDR3 is TGCGCCAGCAGCGCGGGGACTGCACTAAGCACAGATACGCAGTATTTT.

This clonotype was picked up one time. The V call is TRBV12-3 or TRBV12-4, the J call TRBJ1-1; TRBD1 aligns across 8 bases. Trimming removed 2 bases from V and 5 bases from J; junction bases left unmatched: 4. The CDR3 is made up of 14 amino acids. The CDR3 coding sequence is TGTGCCAGCAGTTTACAGGGGGCGAGGACTGAAGCTTTCTTT. Its translation: CASSLQGARTEAFF.

The chain couples TRBV14 to TRBJ2-1; the match to TRBD1 covers 9 bases. In germline, CDR1 is SGHDN, CDR2 FVKESK. The CDR3 is made up of 16 amino acids. V lost 3 bases, J lost 4 bases, and 7 bases stayed unmatched. CDR3 DNA sequence: TGTGCCAGCAGCCAGGGTTCGGGACAGGGTTACAATGAGCAGTTCTTC. Amino acid sequence: CASSQGSGQGYNEQFF.

The chain carries TRBV7-9 and TRBJ2-2; 7 nucleotides match TRBD1. V shed 5 bases and J 8 bases; nucleotides not matched to a gene: 11. CDR3 length: 15 amino acids. Germline V gene sequence: CDR1 SEHNR, CDR2 FQNEAQ (reference sequence). CDR3: CASSPNDRVAGELFF. Here the CDR3 DNA reads TGTGCCAGCAGCCCTAACGACAGGGTGGCGGGGGAGCTGTTTTTT.

The V and J genes are TRBV10-3 and TRBJ2-7; 9 positions agree with TRBD1. CDR1 and CDR2 from the germline V gene are ENHRY and SYGVKD. After removal of 0 bases from V and 4 bases from J, the junction contained 7 bases not matched to a gene. This CDR3 is 16 amino acids long. This chain's CDR3 is CAISESGTGSIYEQYF. DNA for the CDR3: TGTGCCATCAGTGAGTCGGGGACAGGGAGCATTTACGAGCAGTACTTC.